This TCR beta chain comes out of a study of blood T cells in healthy people across ages. Study results and caveats: Nothing was known about donor CMV status, and this possibly confounded expanded clonotype changes.

This clonotype came up a few times. Antigen unknown. Combining a sample-barcoded 5' primer with a J-beta primer mix, a second PCR ran for roughly 7 to 12 cycles. From the 5' RACE reads, TCRdb called clonotypes with MiXCR, one entry per CDR3 protein. This table holds 550,000 to 750,000 distinct CDR3 sequences, roughly 20% found once. Healthy Russian Caucasian donors spanned ages roughly 6 to 100 years. The CDR3 runs 14 residues. Trimming pared 2 bases from V and 2 bases from J, leaving 7 bases between. Germline values: CDR1 MDHEN, CDR2 SYDVKM. This sequence joins TRBV28 and TRBJ2-1; D may match TRBD1 or TRBD2 (6 bases each). The receptor was isolated from a man between 65 and 85 years old in good health. Sequencing used blood. CDR3 DNA sequence: TGTGCCAGCAGTTTAAGGGGGGCCTACAATGAGCAGTTCTTC. Protein: CASSLRGAYNEQFF.